This T cell receptor beta chain was documented in a study of blood T cell repertoires in COVID-19. Whole-study context: The analysed material was cDNA or gDNA that came from T cells, B-cell-depleted T cells, or PBMCs.

Measured with immunoSEQ multiplex PCR; TCRdb has only the in-frame clones, and not every one. In the table there are approximately 250,000 clones, approximately 86% of which are singletons. In its sample, this clone was seen a few times. The CDR3 extends over 14 amino acids. Trimming at V came to 5 bases and at J to 0 bases, leaving 2 bases not matched to a gene. CDR1 is SGHRS, CDR2 YFSETQ, per germline. The source of this sequence is a woman between 55 and 75 years old with active or convalescent COVID-19. Material: peripheral blood. The chain is built from TRBV5-1 and TRBJ2-3, with 8 bases aligning to TRBD1. This CDR3 is CASRQGASTDTQYF. The CDR3 region has the DNA TGCGCCAGCAGGCAGGGGGCGAGCACAGATACGCAGTATTTT.